A selection of T cell receptor beta chains follows, all from one sample in a study of blood T cell repertoires in COVID-19. Data came from immunoSEQ multiplex PCR; TCRdb stores just in-frame clones and leaves some out. Among around 140,000 clones listed, 75% to 90% were seen once. Sequenced material: peripheral blood. The receptor set was obtained from a man aged 45-60 years with active COVID-19. CDR3s include the opening cysteine and the closing phenylalanine or tryptophan.

v_gene	j_gene	CDR3aa
TRBV7-3	TRBJ1-1	CASSKQGADTEAFF
TRBV7-3	TRBJ1-1	CASSLQGREAFF
TRBV20-1	TRBJ2-7	CSARTVVAQYF
TRBV6-1	TRBJ1-5	CASSDQTGQYQPQHF
TRBV19	TRBJ1-2	CASSIPGTENGYTF
TRBV6-5	TRBJ2-7	CASSPSSGTTYEQYF
TRBV3-1/TRBV3-2	TRBJ1-5	CASSQDRDQPQHF
TRBV7-8	TRBJ1-5	CASSLARISNQPQHF
TRBV2	TRBJ2-3	CASSVADTQYF
TRBV3-1/TRBV3-2	TRBJ1-1	CASSPYGQNTEAFF
TRBV4-1	TRBJ2-7	CASSQTGLGEQYF
TRBV5-1	TRBJ2-5	CASSLSGSVETQYF
TRBV10-1	TRBJ2-1	CASNPTDRKGEQFF
TRBV10-3	TRBJ2-7	CAISESGTRSEQYF
TRBV15	TRBJ2-7	CATSRGGFEQYF
TRBV9	TRBJ2-5	CASSVTSMFGGTQYF
TRBV27	TRBJ1-1	CASSPPDRKAEAFF
TRBV10-1	TRBJ2-1	CASSYRQGLYNEQFF
TRBV29-1	TRBJ2-1	CSVGPGEAAGGRQFF
TRBV7-9	TRBJ1-2	CASSLGQNYGYTF
TRBV7-2	TRBJ1-6	CASSLARVQGWFSPLHF
TRBV9	TRBJ2-2	CASSDLAGGRTGELFF
TRBV14	TRBJ1-1	CASSGQWGSAEAFF
TRBV23-1	TRBJ1-1	CASSQSILLGTGGVEAFF
TRBV30	TRBJ2-1	CAWVSYNEQFF
TRBV10-3	TRBJ1-1	CAISAADWGVAFF
TRBV3-1/TRBV3-2	TRBJ2-3	CASSRGGSTDTQYF
TRBV9	TRBJ2-7	CASSVGTGTGDEQYF
TRBV5-1	TRBJ2-1	CASKVAGSYNEQFF
TRBV5-6	TRBJ1-1	CASSTTGMNTEAFF
TRBV6-5	TRBJ2-1	CASSPPTSVGEQFF
TRBV10-1	TRBJ2-7	CASSEIGGPAYEQYF
TRBV24-1	TRBJ2-7	CATIGRGGESGEQYF
TRBV6-6	TRBJ2-1	CASHRPGQGNEQFF
TRBV20-1	TRBJ1-5	CSASWTGGANQPQHF
TRBV12-3/TRBV12-4	TRBJ1-1	CASTQQENTEAFF
TRBV20-1	TRBJ1-4	CSASLRNEKLFF
TRBV4-1	TRBJ1-6	CASSQEQRPLGLHF
TRBV7-2	TRBJ2-5	CASSFRFRETQYF
TRBV6-5	TRBJ2-1	CASSYSRVYNEQFF
TRBV4-1	TRBJ1-1	CASGGWGGGTEAFF
TRBV7-9	TRBJ2-5	CASSPTQGVKTQYF
TRBV7-2	TRBJ2-1	CASSPDRGFYNEQFF
TRBV29-1	TRBJ2-5	CSVPWGRVGQETQYF
TRBV5-5	TRBJ1-1	CASSLPVGGSTEAFF
TRBV7-3	TRBJ2-7	CASSSGTGSPYEQYF
TRBV6-2/TRBV6-3	TRBJ1-2	CASSSGQEANYGYTF
TRBV19	TRBJ2-1	CASSLRMNEQFF
TRBV5-4	TRBJ1-1	CASSLTGGDTEAFF
TRBV19	TRBJ1-5	CASSSLTQPQHF
TRBV29-1	TRBJ2-5	CSVEGAGKETQYF